Below are 11 T cell receptor beta chains sequenced from a single sample in a study of blood T cell repertoires in COVID-19. Clones were sequenced by immunoSEQ multiplex PCR, and TCRdb holds only the in-frame ones, with some missing. The sample has more than 100,000 clones, 84% seen once. Sequenced input: peripheral blood. The receptors derive from a man in his 60s with acute or convalescent COVID-19.

The chain employs TRBV28 and TRBJ1-4; 8 bases line up with TRBD1. The J segment lost 3 bases and the V segment lost 6 bases, leaving 9 bases of the junction unmatched. Germline CDR1 MDHEN, CDR2 SYDVKM. CDR3 length: 16 residues. For the CDR3, the DNA is TGTGCCAGCAGCTCCGGACAGGGAATACCTAATGAAAAACTGTTTTTT. Its translation is CASSSGQGIPNEKLFF.

This sequence joins TRBV7-2 and TRBJ2-2, with 11 bases aligning to TRBD2. This CDR3 is built from 18 residues. Germline V gene lookup returns CDR1 SGHTA and CDR2 FQGNSA. V was clipped by 4 bases and J by 4 bases; unmatched bases: 11. CDR3 nucleotides: TGTGCCAGCAGCTCCAACTTATTAGCGGGAGGGCCCACCGGGGAGCTGTTTTTT. Translation gives CASSSNLLAGGPTGELFF. The entire variable domain, with the rest obtained from reference TRBV7-2 and TRBJ2-2, is as follows: GAGVSQSPSNKVTEKGKDVELRCDPISGHTALYWYRQSLGQGLEFLIYFQGNSAPDKSGLPSDRFSAERTGGSVSTLTIQRTQQEDSAVYLCASSSNLLAGGPTGELFFGEGSRLTVL.

This chain links TRBV5-1 with TRBJ2-7; the match to TRBD1 covers 9 bases. The CDR3 covers 15 residues. V dropped 4 bases and J dropped 6; count of bases not matched to a gene: 11. The germline V gene has CDR1 SGHRS and CDR2 YFSETQ. The CDR3 loop reads CASSPGGTGPTEQYF. In DNA, the CDR3 is TGCGCCAGCAGCCCAGGTGGGACAGGGCCTACCGAGCAGTACTTC.

This clone was seen once. The rearrangement joins TRBV6-6 to TRBJ1-1, with D hard to call. The length of the CDR3 is 13 residues. V was shortened by 8 bases and J by 4 bases, with 14 bases between the two germline ends. The germline V gene has CDR1 MNHNY and CDR2 SVGAGI (reference sequence). As DNA, the CDR3 is TGTGCCAGCGAGGAAGTGAGGAGCACTGAAGCTTTCTTT. It is translated as CASEEVRSTEAFF.

V and J are TRBV27 and TRBJ2-3; TRBD2 is a possible D gene (5 bases). CDR1 and CDR2 from the germline V gene are MNHEY and SMNVEV (reference sequence). The CDR3 is 16 amino acids. With 4 bases removed from V and 4 bases from J, the gap between germline ends came to 18 bases. In nucleotides, the CDR3 is TGTGCCAGCAGTTCATTCATTCCCGAGGGCTCAGATACGCAGTATTTT. Protein sequence: CASSSFIPEGSDTQYF.

V and J are TRBV13 and TRBJ2-5, with TRBD1 identical over 10 bases. J lost 5 bases, V lost 5 bases, and 8 bases had no gene match. Germline values: CDR1 PRHDT, CDR2 FYEKMQ (reference sequence). The CDR3 totals 15 residues. The CDR3 is CASSARDRGRETQYF. CDR3 coding DNA: TGTGCCAGCAGCGCCCGGGACAGGGGTAGGGAGACCCAGTACTTC.

V gene TRBV27 combines with J gene TRBJ2-2, with 10 nucleotides matching TRBD2. The CDR3 length is 21 residues. V dropped 2 bases and J dropped 3; count of bases not matched to a gene: 18. Germline lookup yields CDR1 MNHEY and CDR2 SMNVEV (reference sequence). CDR3 DNA: TGTGCCAGCAGTTTAAGGGGTCCAGGGGCCTCTAGCGGGAGCTACACCGGGGAGCTGTTTTTT. Its protein is CASSLRGPGASSGSYTGELFF.

In its sample, this clone was seen once. V and J are TRBV5-6 and TRBJ1-1, with 7 bases lining up with TRBD1. The germline V gene encodes CDR1 SGHDT and CDR2 YYEEEE. V dropped 6 bases and J dropped 4; count of bases not matched to a gene: 21. CDR3 length: 18 residues. This CDR3 reads CASNTRRGADGRGTEAFF. CDR3 nucleotides: TGTGCCAGCAATACGCGCAGGGGGGCCGACGGGCGAGGCACTGAAGCTTTCTTT.

The V and J genes are TRBV18 and TRBJ2-7, with 7 bases identical to TRBD1. With 4 bases clipped from V and 4 bases from J, the junction kept 10 bases outside the gene matches. The CDR3 sequence is 15 residues long. Germline CDR1 reads KGHSH; CDR2 reads LQKENI. The CDR3 sequence: CASSRSRDRLYEQYF. CDR3 DNA sequence: TGTGCCAGCTCACGCTCCCGGGACAGACTATACGAGCAGTACTTC.

The J gene is TRBJ2-3, the V gene TRBV6-5; TRBD2 aligns across 8 bases. The V segment lost 7 bases and the J segment 2 bases; nucleotides outside the gene matches: 8. This CDR3 has 15 residues. Per germline, CDR1 MNHEY and CDR2 SVGAGI. The CDR3 region has the DNA TGTGCCAGCACCCGAGCGGGAGCCGTCACAGATACGCAGTATTTT. Translating gives CASTRAGAVTDTQYF.

The chain joins TRBV5-1 to TRBJ1-5; maybe TRBD1 (5 bases). The CDR3 has 15 amino acids. V gave up 0 bases and J gave up 1 base, with 8 bases separating them. Per the germline V gene, CDR1 is SGHRS and CDR2 is YFSETQ. The CDR3 DNA reads TGCGCCAGCAGCTTGGATGGGGGGAGCAATCAGCCCCAGCATTTT. This codes for CASSLDGGSNQPQHF.